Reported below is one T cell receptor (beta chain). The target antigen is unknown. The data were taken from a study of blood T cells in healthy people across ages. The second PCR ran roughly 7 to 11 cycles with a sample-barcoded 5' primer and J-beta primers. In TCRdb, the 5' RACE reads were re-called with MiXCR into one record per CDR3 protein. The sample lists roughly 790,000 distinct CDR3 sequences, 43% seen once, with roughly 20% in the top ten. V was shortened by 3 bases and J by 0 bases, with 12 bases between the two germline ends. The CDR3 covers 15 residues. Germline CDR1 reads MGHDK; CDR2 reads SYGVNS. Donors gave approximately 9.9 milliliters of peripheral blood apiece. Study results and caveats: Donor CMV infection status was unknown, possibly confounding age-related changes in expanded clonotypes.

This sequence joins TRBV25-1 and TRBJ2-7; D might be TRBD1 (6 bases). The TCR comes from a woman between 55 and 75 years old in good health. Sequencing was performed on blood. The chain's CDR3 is CASSDDRTPSYEQYF. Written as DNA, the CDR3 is TGTGCCAGCAGTGACGACAGGACCCCCTCCTACGAGCAGTACTTC.